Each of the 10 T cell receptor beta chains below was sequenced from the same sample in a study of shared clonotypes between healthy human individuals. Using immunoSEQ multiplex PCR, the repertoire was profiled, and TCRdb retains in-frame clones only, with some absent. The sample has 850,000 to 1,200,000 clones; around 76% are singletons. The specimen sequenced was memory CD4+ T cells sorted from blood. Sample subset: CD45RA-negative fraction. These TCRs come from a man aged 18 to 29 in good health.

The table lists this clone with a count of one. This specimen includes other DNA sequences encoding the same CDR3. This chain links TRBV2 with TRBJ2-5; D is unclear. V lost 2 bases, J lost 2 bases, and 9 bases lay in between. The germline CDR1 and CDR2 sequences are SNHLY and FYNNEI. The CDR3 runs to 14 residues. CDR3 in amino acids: CASSESSVQETQYF. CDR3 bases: TGTGCCAGCAGTGAAAGTTCTGTACAAGAGACCCAGTACTTC.

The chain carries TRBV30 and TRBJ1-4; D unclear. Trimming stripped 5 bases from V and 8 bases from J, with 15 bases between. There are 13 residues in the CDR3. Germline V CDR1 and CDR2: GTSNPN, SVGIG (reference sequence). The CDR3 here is CAWSIGLGEKLFF. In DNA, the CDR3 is TGTGCCTGGTCAATCGGCCTAGGCGAAAAACTGTTTTTT.

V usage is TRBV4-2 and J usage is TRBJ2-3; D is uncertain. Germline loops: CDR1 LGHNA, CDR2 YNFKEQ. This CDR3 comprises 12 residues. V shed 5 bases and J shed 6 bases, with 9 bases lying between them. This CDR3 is CASSLTLDTQYF. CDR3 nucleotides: TGTGCCAGCAGCTTGACGTTGGATACGCAGTATTTT.

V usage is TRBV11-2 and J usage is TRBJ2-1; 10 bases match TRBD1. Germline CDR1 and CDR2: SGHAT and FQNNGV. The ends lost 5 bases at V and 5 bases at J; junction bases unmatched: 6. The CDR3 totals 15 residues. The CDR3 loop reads CASSTGQGLDNEQFF. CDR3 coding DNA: TGTGCCAGCAGCACGGGACAGGGGCTCGACAATGAGCAGTTCTTC.

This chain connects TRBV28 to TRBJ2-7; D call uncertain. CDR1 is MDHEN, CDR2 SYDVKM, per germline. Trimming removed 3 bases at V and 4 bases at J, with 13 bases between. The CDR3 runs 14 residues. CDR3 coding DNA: TGTGCCAGCAGTTTGGTTCAGCTGACTTACGAGCAGTACTTC. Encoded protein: CASSLVQLTYEQYF.

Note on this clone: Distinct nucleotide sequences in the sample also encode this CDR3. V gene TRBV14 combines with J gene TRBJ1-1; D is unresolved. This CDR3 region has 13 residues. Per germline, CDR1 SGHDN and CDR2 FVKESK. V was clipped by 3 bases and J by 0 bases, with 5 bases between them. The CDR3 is CASSQGMNTEAFF. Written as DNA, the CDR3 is TGTGCCAGCAGCCAGGGCATGAACACTGAAGCTTTCTTT.

The CDR3 reads CASSADRAADTLAKNIQYF. For the CDR3, the DNA is TGCGCCAGCAGCGCAGACAGGGCAGCCGACACCTTAGCCAAAAACATTCAGTACTTC. The V gene is TRBV5-1, the J gene TRBJ2-4; 7 bases line up with TRBD1. CDR1 and CDR2 from the germline V gene are SGHRS and YFSETQ. The V and J ends lost 4 bases and 0 bases, in that order; junction bases with no gene match: 16. CDR3 length: 19 residues. Full variable domain (missing parts from reference TRBV5-1 and TRBJ2-4): KAGVTQTPRYLIKTRGQQVTLSCSPISGHRSVSWYQQTPGQGLQFLFEYFSETQRNKGNFPGRFSGRQFSNSRSEMNVSTLELGDSALYLCASSADRAADTLAKNIQYFGAGTRLSVL.

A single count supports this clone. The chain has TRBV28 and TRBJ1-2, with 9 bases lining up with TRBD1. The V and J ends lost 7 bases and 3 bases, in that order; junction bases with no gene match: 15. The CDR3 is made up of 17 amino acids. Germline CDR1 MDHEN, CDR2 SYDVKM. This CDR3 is CASTPGTGRGGYYGYTF. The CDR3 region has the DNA TGTGCCAGCACCCCCGGGACAGGGAGGGGGGGATACTATGGCTACACCTTC.

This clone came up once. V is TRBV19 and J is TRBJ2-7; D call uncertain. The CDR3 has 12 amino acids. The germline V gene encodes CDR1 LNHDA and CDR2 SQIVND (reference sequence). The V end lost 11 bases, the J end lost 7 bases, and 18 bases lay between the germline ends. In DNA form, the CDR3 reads TGTGCCTCCCAAACGCGTGTTGGAGAGCAGTACTTC. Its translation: CASQTRVGEQYF. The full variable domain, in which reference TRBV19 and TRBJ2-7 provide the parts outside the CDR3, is DGGITQSPKYLFRKEGQNVTLSCEQNLNHDAMYWYRQDPGQGLRLIYYSQIVNDFQKGDIAEGYSVSREKKESFPLTVTSAQKNPTAFYLCASQTRVGEQYFGPGTRLTVT.

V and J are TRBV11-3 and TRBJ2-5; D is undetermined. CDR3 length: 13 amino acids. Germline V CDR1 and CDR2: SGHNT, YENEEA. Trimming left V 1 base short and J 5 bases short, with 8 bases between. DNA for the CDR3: TGTGCCAGCAGCTTAGCCGAGTCGGAGACCCAGTACTTC. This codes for CASSLAESETQYF.